These 2 T cell receptor beta chains originate from one sample sequenced in a study of T cell repertoires in cytomegalovirus infection. TCRdb analysed the reads with MiXCR anew, one entry per CDR3 protein. The repertoire has about 450,000 distinct CDR3 sequences, approximately 32% of them found once; the top ten carry roughly an eighth. The sample comprised PBMCs. The receptors shown here come from a human donor in good health (CMV status not recorded). Some clones in this sample may be carry-over from other donors' samples.

The V gene is TRBV20-1, the J gene TRBJ1-2; D may be TRBD1 (5 bases). Deletions cut 1 base from V and 5 bases from J, with 17 bases between. The germline CDR1 and CDR2 sequences are DFQATT and SNEGSKA (reference sequence). The CDR3 is made up of 15 amino acids. CDR3 protein: CSARAPGTGIYGYTF. In nucleotides, the CDR3 is TGCAGTGCTAGAGCCCCCGGGACCGGGATTTATGGCTACACCTTC.

This clonotype was recorded at least ten times. The rearrangement joins TRBV7-3 to TRBJ2-3; D call uncertain. The CDR3 is 13 amino acids. The germline gives CDR1 SGHTA, CDR2 FQGTGA. V was clipped by 4 bases and J by 4 bases, with 9 bases between them. CDR3 DNA sequence: TGTGCCAGCAGCTCCGATATTTCAGATACGCAGTATTTT. Its translation is CASSSDISDTQYF.